Reported below is one T cell receptor (beta chain). The antigen remains unidentified. This sample is drawn from a study of T cell responses to AZD1222 COVID-19 vaccine. Points from the study as a whole: Repertoires in all cases were sampled only once the peak T cell response had passed. Donors, mostly white British, included more females; clonal diversity was possibly underestimated. Baseline seropositives among AZD1222 recipients totaled only five to seven. Unmutated variant regions are reportedly targeted by nearly half of spike-specific TCRs.

The CDR3 sequence is 17 residues long. Germline V gene lookup returns CDR1 MDHEN and CDR2 SYDVKM. Trimming pared 5 bases from V and 1 base from J, leaving 20 bases between. Assay: immunoSEQ multiplex PCR; the TCRdb copy retains only in-frame clones and omits some. The repertoire holds around 140,000 clones, with approximately 91% as singletons. The sequenced sample was peripheral blood, obtained 28 days after the second AZD1222 dose. This chain links TRBV28 with TRBJ2-5; D gene ambiguous. The receptor comes from an adult who received the AZD1222 COVID-19 vaccine. DNA for the CDR3: TGTGCCAGCAGTCGCCCCCCCGCCGGGTTCACCCAAGAGACCCAGTACTTC. This sequence encodes CASSRPPAGFTQETQYF.